A single sample gave rise to the 14 T cell receptor beta chains below, sequenced in a study of blood T cell repertoires in COVID-19. Clones were read by immunoSEQ multiplex PCR, and TCRdb kept only the in-frame ones, dropping some. The sample has about 240,000 clones, about four fifths seen once. Specimen: peripheral blood. Receptors originate from a middle-aged man with acute or convalescent COVID-19.

This sequence joins TRBV5-1 and TRBJ2-2, with D possibly being TRBD1 (5 bases). Trimming shortened V by 6 bases and J by 1 base, and 13 bases separated the two germline ends. The CDR3 is 15 amino acids. Germline CDR1 is SGHRS and CDR2 is YFSETQ. The CDR3 nucleotides read TGCGCCAGCACGATACGTCAGGGGAACACCGGGGAGCTGTTTTTT. Its protein is CASTIRQGNTGELFF.

This clone was seen just once. The chain joins TRBV9 to TRBJ2-5; 9 nucleotides align to TRBD1. There are 15 residues in the CDR3. V lost 3 bases to trimming and J lost 4 bases; unmatched junction nucleotides: 7. The germline gives CDR1 SGDLS, CDR2 YYNGEE. CDR3 coding DNA: TGTGCCAGCAGCGAAGACAGGGGGTGGTTAGAGACCCAGTACTTC. Amino acids: CASSEDRGWLETQYF.

V usage is TRBV7-9 and J usage is TRBJ1-1, with TRBD1 as a possible D gene (6 bases). CDR1 is SEHNR and CDR2 is FQNEAQ in the germline V gene (reference sequence). The CDR3 totals 14 residues. V shed 3 bases and J shed 1 base, with 9 bases lying between them. The CDR3 DNA reads as TGTGCCAGCAGCTTGGGACATCGGAACACTGAAGCTTTCTTT. Protein: CASSLGHRNTEAFF.

The chain has TRBV11-3 and TRBJ1-4; D might be TRBD1 (5 bases). V lost 3 bases to trimming and J lost 5 bases, with 10 bases between them. CDR3 length equals 14 residues. CDR1 is SGHNT, CDR2 YENEEA, per germline. CDR3 sequence reads: CASSFSRGNEKLFF. The DNA of the CDR3 is TGTGCCAGCAGCTTCTCCCGGGGGAATGAAAAACTGTTTTTT.

The chain uses TRBV2 and TRBJ1-2, with D perhaps matching TRBD1 (6 bases). Germline lookup yields CDR1 SNHLY and CDR2 FYNNEI. V was pared by 7 bases and J by 0 bases, with 9 bases between. The CDR3 covers 13 residues. The CDR3 DNA reads TGTGCCAGCACCGGGACACCTAACTATGGCTACACCTTC. Translating it yields CASTGTPNYGYTF.

The table lists this clone with a few counts. This sequence joins TRBV18 and TRBJ2-7; D perhaps matches TRBD2 (6 bases). From germline, CDR1 is KGHSH and CDR2 LQKENI. Trimming removed 4 bases from V and 3 bases from J, with 19 bases in between. This CDR3 has 16 residues. The CDR3 reads CASSLGQGGPNYEQYF. Here the CDR3 DNA reads TGTGCCAGCTCACTAGGGCAGGGAGGACCAAACTACGAGCAGTACTTC.

For this clone: Other DNA sequences in the same sample also yield this CDR3. This rearrangement joins TRBV20-1 to TRBJ2-7, with D uncertain. Germline V gene sequence: CDR1 DFQATT, CDR2 SNEGSKA (reference sequence). The CDR3 covers 11 residues. CDR3 region: CSALSSYEQYF. The CDR3 region has the DNA TGCAGCGCGTTAAGCTCCTACGAGCAGTACTTC.

CDR3: CASSPPAGENTGELFF. The CDR3 DNA follows: TGTGCCAGCTCACCACCGGCGGGGGAGAACACCGGGGAGCTGTTTTTT. The V call is TRBV18, the J call TRBJ2-2; 7 nucleotides line up with TRBD2. The CDR3 is 16 residues long. V shed 0 bases, J shed 1 base, and the junction held 2 bases outside the gene matches. In germline, CDR1 is KGHSH, CDR2 LQKENI.

This chain connects TRBV5-1 to TRBJ2-7, with D perhaps TRBD1 (5 bases). This CDR3 region has 14 residues. From germline, CDR1 is SGHRS and CDR2 YFSETQ. V was shortened by 1 base and J by 5 bases, with 13 bases between the two germline ends. Here the CDR3 DNA reads TGCGCCAGCAGCTTGTATGCAGGGATCGACGAGCAGTACTTC. Translation gives CASSLYAGIDEQYF.

The chain employs TRBV5-1 and TRBJ2-3; TRBD2 is a possible D gene (7 bases). This CDR3 has 17 amino acids. V dropped 4 bases and J dropped 2 bases, with 20 bases sitting between them. The germline gives CDR1 SGHRS, CDR2 YFSETQ. This CDR3 reads CASSPGEGGPSTDTQYF. Here the CDR3 DNA reads TGCGCCAGCAGCCCGGGGGAGGGGGGACCCTCCACAGATACGCAGTATTTT.

The J gene is TRBJ2-5, the V gene TRBV10-3, with D unclear. The ends were cut back, 7 bases at V and 0 bases at J, with 9 bases in the middle. Germline V lookup: CDR1 ENHRY, CDR2 SYGVKD. This CDR3 is 13 amino acids long. The CDR3 sequence: CAIKPSDQETQYF. CDR3 DNA sequence: TGTGCCATCAAACCGAGCGACCAAGAGACCCAGTACTTC.

The rearrangement links TRBV6-5 to TRBJ2-3, with D possibly TRBD2 on 7 matching bases. CDR1 and CDR2 (germline): MNHEY, SVGAGI. The CDR3 is made up of 15 amino acids. The V end was cut by 7 bases, the J end by 4 bases, with 18 bases between. The DNA of the CDR3 is TGTGCCAGCACCCGAGGGGGGGCGTGGGCAGATACGCAGTATTTT. This encodes CASTRGGAWADTQYF.

The V and J genes are TRBV29-1 and TRBJ2-5; 8 bases line up with TRBD1. With V trimmed by 2 bases and J by 6 bases, 8 bases remained unmatched. This CDR3 spans 14 amino acids. CDR1 SQVTM and CDR2 ANQGSEA come from the germline V gene. The CDR3 DNA follows: TGCAGCGTTGAATCCAGGACAGGGACGAAGACCCAGTACTTC. Translation gives CSVESRTGTKTQYF.

This chain links TRBV9 with TRBJ2-7; weak D call: TRBD1 (6 bases). Trimming took 3 bases from V and 0 from J, leaving 13 bases between them. The CDR3 has 15 amino acids. Germline V gene sequence: CDR1 SGDLS, CDR2 YYNGEE. In nucleotides, the CDR3 is TGTGCCAGCAGCGCTGACCGGGACAACTCCTACGAGCAGTACTTC. It is translated as CASSADRDNSYEQYF.